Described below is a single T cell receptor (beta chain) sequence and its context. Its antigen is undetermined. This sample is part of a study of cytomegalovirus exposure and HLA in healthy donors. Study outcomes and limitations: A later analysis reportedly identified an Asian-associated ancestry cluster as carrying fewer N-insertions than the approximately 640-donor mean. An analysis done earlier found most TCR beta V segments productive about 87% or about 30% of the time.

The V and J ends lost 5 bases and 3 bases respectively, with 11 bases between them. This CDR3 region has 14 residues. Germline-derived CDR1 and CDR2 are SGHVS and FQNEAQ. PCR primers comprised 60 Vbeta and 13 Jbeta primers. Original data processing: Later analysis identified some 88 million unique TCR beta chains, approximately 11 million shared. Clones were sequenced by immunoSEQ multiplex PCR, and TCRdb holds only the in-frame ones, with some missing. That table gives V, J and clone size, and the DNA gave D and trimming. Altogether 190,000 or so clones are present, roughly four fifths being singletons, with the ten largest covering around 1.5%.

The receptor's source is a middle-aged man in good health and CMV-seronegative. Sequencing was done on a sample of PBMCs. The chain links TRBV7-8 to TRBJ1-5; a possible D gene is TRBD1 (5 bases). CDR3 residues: CASSQDSLNQPQHF. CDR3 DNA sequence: TGTGCCAGCAGCCAAGACAGTCTCAATCAGCCCCAGCATTTT.